These 22 T cell receptor beta chains share one sample of origin, sequenced in a study of patients and donors after allogeneic stem cell transplantation. TCRdb re-analysed the RT-PCR reads in MiXCR, keeping a single row per CDR3 protein. The table shows about 410,000 distinct CDR3 sequences, with around 16% occurring only once. Sequenced sample: blood, either unsorted or a sorted T cell fraction (not recorded which). The receptors derive from a human donor who was either an allogeneic HSCT recipient or a stem cell or donor lymphocyte infusion donor (not recorded which). It is not recorded whose cells these are; they may come from a transplant donor.

This clonotype was observed a handful of times. V and J are TRBV20-1 and TRBJ1-1, with D possibly being TRBD1 (6 bases). The V end was cut by 2 bases, the J end by 5 bases, with 15 bases between. This CDR3 region has 14 residues. Germline values: CDR1 DFQATT, CDR2 SNEGSKA (reference sequence). CDR3 DNA: TGCAGTGCTAGAAGGGGCAGGGGAACGACTGAAGCTTTCTTT. Translation gives CSARRGRGTTEAFF.

The V gene is TRBV5-1, the J gene TRBJ1-6; the D gene is possibly TRBD1 (5 bases). Germline loops: CDR1 SGHRS, CDR2 YFSETQ. The CDR3 is 15 residues long. Trimming took 0 bases from V and 8 from J, leaving 12 bases between them. Written as DNA, the CDR3 is TGCGCCAGCAGCTTGGCGGGACCATCGTATTCACCCCTCCACTTT. Translation: CASSLAGPSYSPLHF. Looking up the rest from reference TRBV5-1 and TRBJ1-6 gives the full variable domain: KAGVTQTPRYLIKTRGQQVTLSCSPISGHRSVSWYQQTPGQGLQFLFEYFSETQRNKGNFPGRFSGRQFSNSRSEMNVSTLELGDSALYLCASSLAGPSYSPLHFGNGTRLTVT.

The chain recombines TRBV7-9 with TRBJ1-5; no firm D call. V was pared by 3 bases and J by 2 bases, with 11 bases between. Germline V lookup: CDR1 SEHNR, CDR2 FQNEAQ (reference sequence). The CDR3 is made up of 15 amino acids. Here the CDR3 reads CASSFRDEGNQPQHF. CDR3 nucleotides: TGTGCCAGCAGCTTTCGGGATGAGGGCAATCAGCCCCAGCATTTT. The full variable domain, with the rest looked up from reference TRBV7-9 and TRBJ1-5, is DTGVSQNPRHKITKRGQNVTFRCDPISEHNRLYWYRQTLGQGPEFLTYFQNEAQLEKSRLLSDRFSAERPKGSFSTLEIQRTEQGDSAMYLCASSFRDEGNQPQHFGDGTRLSIL.

A few counts support this clonotype. The genes are TRBV11-2 and TRBJ2-2, with a tentative D call TRBD2 (5 bases). CDR3 size: 14 residues. The ends were cut back, 5 bases at V and 4 bases at J, with 11 bases in the middle. Germline values: CDR1 SGHAT, CDR2 FQNNGV. CDR3 nucleotide sequence: TGTGCCAGCAGCACCCAAGGGAGCACCGGGGAGCTGTTTTTT. Translated: CASSTQGSTGELFF.

This clonotype appeared a few times. This chain joins TRBV18 and TRBJ1-5, with a weak D call TRBD1 (5 bases). In germline, CDR1 is KGHSH, CDR2 LQKENI. The ends were cut back, 3 bases at V and 5 bases at J, with 11 bases in the middle. This CDR3 is built from 14 residues. The CDR3 loop reads CASSPWGGYQPQHF. The CDR3 region has the DNA TGTGCCAGCTCACCTTGGGGGGGATATCAGCCCCAGCATTTT.

The J gene is TRBJ2-3, the V gene TRBV5-6; 7 bases are shared with TRBD1. The V segment lost 4 bases and the J segment 2 bases; nucleotides outside the gene matches: 7. CDR1 and CDR2 (germline): SGHDT, YYEEEE. CDR3 length: 15 amino acids. CDR3 sequence: CASSDGQVYTDTQYF. The CDR3 DNA reads as TGTGCCAGCAGCGACGGACAGGTGTACACAGATACGCAGTATTTT.

This clonotype was counted between two and nine times. J is TRBJ2-7 and V is TRBV30, with D possibly being TRBD1 or TRBD2 (5 bases each). V was clipped by 3 bases and J by 2 bases, with 14 bases between them. The CDR3 runs 14 residues. Germline loops: CDR1 GTSNPN, CDR2 SVGIG (reference sequence). CDR3 bases: TGTGCCTGGAGATGGGGGTACCTCACCTACGAGCAGTACTTC. Protein sequence: CAWRWGYLTYEQYF.

The table lists this clonotype with a few counts. For the CDR3, the DNA is TGCGCCAGCAGCCCCAAACAGGGGATGGCCTACGAGCAGTACTTC. It encodes CASSPKQGMAYEQYF. The chain recombines TRBV5-1 with TRBJ2-7, with 7 nucleotides matching TRBD1. V lost 4 bases, J lost 2 bases, and 9 bases stayed unmatched. The CDR3 covers 15 residues. The germline V gene encodes CDR1 SGHRS and CDR2 YFSETQ.

This clonotype was picked up a small number of times. The chain recombines TRBV4-3 with TRBJ2-1, with 9 bases identical to TRBD2. V lost 0 bases to trimming and J lost 8 bases; unmatched junction nucleotides: 11. Germline V gene lookup returns CDR1 LGHNA and CDR2 YSLEER. CDR3 length: 17 amino acids. This chain's CDR3 is CASSQERGLAVNDEQFF. CDR3 bases: TGCGCCAGCAGCCAAGAACGGGGACTAGCCGTGAATGATGAGCAGTTCTTC.

The table lists this clonotype with a few counts. The genes are TRBV5-1 and TRBJ2-7; 9 positions agree with TRBD1. Germline CDR1 SGHRS, CDR2 YFSETQ. This CDR3 is built from 14 residues. Trimming at V came to 4 bases and at J to 6 bases, leaving 8 bases not matched to a gene. The CDR3 spells CASSDRDRVGEQYF. Written as DNA, the CDR3 is TGCGCCAGCAGCGACCGGGACAGGGTCGGCGAGCAGTACTTC.

This clonotype was detected ten times or more. The chain recombines TRBV11-2 with TRBJ2-3; no firm D call. The CDR3 runs 16 residues. The V end lost 10 bases, the J end lost 4 bases, and 24 bases lay between the germline ends. The V gene's germline CDR1 is SGHAT and CDR2 FQNNGV. The CDR3 DNA is TGTGCCATCTCCAATCTCCCCTCCCTTCGGGCAGATACGCAGTATTTT. Its translation is CAISNLPSLRADTQYF.

The CDR3 here is CSASSLLGVDGYTF. The CDR3 DNA reads as TGCAGTGCTAGTTCCCTGCTAGGCGTCGATGGCTACACCTTC. The chain couples TRBV20-1 to TRBJ1-2; unclear D gene. Germline V lookup: CDR1 DFQATT, CDR2 SNEGSKA (reference sequence). This CDR3 has 14 amino acids. Trimming cost V 3 bases and J 6 bases, with 17 bases left between them.

This clonotype was picked up a small number of times. The chain links TRBV30 to TRBJ2-2; tentative D call: TRBD2 (6 bases). V was clipped by 3 bases and J by 7 bases, with 9 bases between them. Germline V CDR1 and CDR2: GTSNPN, SVGIG (reference sequence). There are 12 residues in the CDR3. The CDR3 coding sequence is TGTGCCTGGAGAGGGGAGGACGGGGAGCTGTTTTTT. Its translation: CAWRGEDGELFF.

The chain has TRBV27 and TRBJ1-1, with 9 bases that match TRBD1. V shed 3 bases, J shed 7 bases, and the junction held 9 bases outside the gene matches. CDR1 is MNHEY and CDR2 is SMNVEV in the germline V gene (reference sequence). This CDR3 contains 15 residues. This CDR3 reads CASSFSMDRGDEAFF. CDR3 DNA sequence: TGTGCCAGCAGTTTCTCCATGGACAGGGGCGATGAAGCTTTCTTT.

In this sample, this clonotype turned up many times. The chain couples TRBV9 to TRBJ2-7, with TRBD2 matching over 8 bases. Germline V CDR1 and CDR2: SGDLS, YYNGEE. The V gene end was trimmed by 0 bases and the J gene end by 5 bases; junction bases not matched to a gene: 4. The CDR3 extends over 14 amino acids. CDR3 residues: CASSVASGRDEQYF. CDR3 in DNA: TGTGCCAGCAGCGTAGCGAGCGGGAGAGACGAGCAGTACTTC.

This clonotype was detected ten times or more. The chain is built from TRBV12-3 or TRBV12-4 and TRBJ1-1; D is possibly TRBD1 (6 bases). Trimming pared 3 bases from V and 5 bases from J, leaving 16 bases between. The CDR3 contains 15 residues. The CDR3 sequence: CASSFLQGLRTEAFF. The CDR3 coding sequence is TGTGCCAGCAGTTTTTTACAGGGTCTCAGAACTGAAGCTTTCTTT.

There are many counts of this clonotype. The chain recombines TRBV7-3 with TRBJ2-1; 9 bases are shared with TRBD1. The V and J ends lost 5 bases and 4 bases, in that order; junction bases with no gene match: 3. Germline V gives CDR1 SGHTA, CDR2 FQGTGA. The CDR3 totals 14 residues. The CDR3 loop reads CASSLGTGYNEQFF. In nucleotides, the CDR3 is TGTGCCAGCAGCCTCGGGACAGGGTACAATGAGCAGTTCTTC.

This clonotype was recorded a few times. The chain recombines TRBV4-1 with TRBJ2-1; no definite D call. CDR1 and CDR2 from the germline V gene are MGHRA and YSYEKL. Trimming stripped 5 bases from V and 3 bases from J, with 8 bases between. This CDR3 has 13 residues. The chain's CDR3 is CASSLSLYNEQFF. DNA for the CDR3: TGCGCCAGCAGCTTAAGCCTCTACAATGAGCAGTTCTTC.

This chain links TRBV5-1 with TRBJ2-2; a possible D gene is TRBD1 (6 bases). Germline assignment: CDR1 SGHRS and CDR2 YFSETQ. The CDR3 has 15 amino acids. Trimming removed 2 bases at V and 3 bases at J, with 11 bases between. The CDR3 nucleotides are TGCGCCAGCAGCTTCGGCCAGGGGTACACCGGGGAGCTGTTTTTT. Translating it yields CASSFGQGYTGELFF.

In this sample, this clonotype turned up a few times. The genes are TRBV24-1 and TRBJ2-5; D is possibly TRBD1 or TRBD2 (6 bases each). Trimming left V 1 base short and J 5 bases short, with 22 bases between. The CDR3 contains 18 residues. The germline gives CDR1 KGHDR, CDR2 SFDVKD. In nucleotides, the CDR3 is TGTGCCACCAGTGATTTCATGGGGGGCGGATTCCTCTTGGAGACCCAGTACTTC. This encodes CATSDFMGGGFLLETQYF.

A few counts support this clonotype. J is TRBJ2-1 and V is TRBV3-1, with a tentative D call TRBD2 (6 bases). The germline V gene encodes CDR1 LGHDT and CDR2 YNNKEL (reference sequence). The CDR3 extends over 16 amino acids. V was trimmed by 4 bases and J by 3 bases, leaving 16 bases between them. The CDR3 loop is CASSRDGTPFYNEQFF. CDR3 DNA: TGTGCCAGCAGCCGAGACGGGACTCCCTTCTACAATGAGCAGTTCTTC.

This clonotype has a handful of counts. The chain has TRBV11-1 and TRBJ2-1, with 7 bases aligning to TRBD2. The germline V gene encodes CDR1 SGHAT and CDR2 FQDESV (reference sequence). This CDR3 has 12 amino acids. V shed 5 bases and J 9 bases; nucleotides not matched to a gene: 4. CDR3: CASSPTSFEQFF. The CDR3 coding sequence is TGTGCCAGCAGCCCGACTAGCTTTGAGCAGTTCTTC. The variable domain in full, completed from reference TRBV11-1 and TRBJ2-1, reads EAEVAQSPRYKITEKSQAVAFWCDPISGHATLYWYRQILGQGPELLVQFQDESVVDDSQLPKDRFSAERLKGVDSTLKIQPAELGDSAMYLCASSPTSFEQFFGPGTRLTVL.